This TCR beta chain was sequenced for a study of blood T cell repertoires in COVID-19. Regarding this clone: Other nucleotide sequences in the sample specify the same CDR3.

The CDR3 has 14 residues. Germline lookup yields CDR1 SGHRS and CDR2 YFSETQ. Deletions cut 1 base from V and 5 bases from J, with 12 bases between. Here immunoSEQ multiplex PCR was the method, and the copy in TCRdb shows in-frame clones only, minus some. The sample includes around 150,000 clones, roughly 88% of them seen just once. The V gene is TRBV5-1, the J gene TRBJ2-5, with D possibly being TRBD2 (7 bases). Sequenced material: PBMCs or T cells enriched from blood (not recorded which). The sequence was collected from a woman aged 55-75 years who had recovered from COVID-19. The CDR3 nucleotides are TGCGCCAGCAGCTTGACGGGCGGGGGCGAGACCCAGTACTTC. Translation: CASSLTGGGETQYF.